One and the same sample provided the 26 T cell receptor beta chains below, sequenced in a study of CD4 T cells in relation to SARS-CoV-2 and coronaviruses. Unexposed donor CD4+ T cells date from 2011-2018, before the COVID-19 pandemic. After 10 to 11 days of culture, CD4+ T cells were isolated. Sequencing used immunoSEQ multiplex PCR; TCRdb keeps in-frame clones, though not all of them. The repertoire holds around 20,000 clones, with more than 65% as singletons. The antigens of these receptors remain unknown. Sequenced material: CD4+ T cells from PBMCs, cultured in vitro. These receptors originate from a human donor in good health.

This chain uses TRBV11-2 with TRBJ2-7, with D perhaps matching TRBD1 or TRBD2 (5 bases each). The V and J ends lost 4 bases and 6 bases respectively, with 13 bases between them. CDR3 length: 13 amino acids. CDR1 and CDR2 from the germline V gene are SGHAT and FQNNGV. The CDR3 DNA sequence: TGTGCCAGCAGCTGGACTTACAGGAGCGAGCAGTACTTC. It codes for CASSWTYRSEQYF.

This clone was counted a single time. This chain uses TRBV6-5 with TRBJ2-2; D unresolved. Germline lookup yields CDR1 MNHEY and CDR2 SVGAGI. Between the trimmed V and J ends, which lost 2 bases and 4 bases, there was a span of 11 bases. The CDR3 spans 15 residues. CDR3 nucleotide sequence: TGTGCCAGCAGTTACGGGCGGTCGGCCACCGGGGAGCTGTTTTTT. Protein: CASSYGRSATGELFF.

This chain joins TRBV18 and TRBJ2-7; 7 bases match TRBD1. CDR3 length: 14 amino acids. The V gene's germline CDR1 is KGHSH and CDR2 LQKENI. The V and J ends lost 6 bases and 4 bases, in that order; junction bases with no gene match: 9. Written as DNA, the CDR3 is TGTGCCAGCTCGACTAACCGGGACAGTTACGAGCAGTACTTC. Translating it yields CASSTNRDSYEQYF.

CDR3 protein: CASSFLGGLADTQYF. The DNA of the CDR3 is TGTGCCAGCAGCTTTCTCGGGGGGCTGGCAGATACGCAGTATTTT. This chain links TRBV5-6 with TRBJ2-3, with D possibly TRBD2 on 7 matching bases. Germline CDR1 is SGHDT and CDR2 is YYEEEE. This CDR3 comprises 15 residues. V was pared by 2 bases and J by 4 bases, with 14 bases between.

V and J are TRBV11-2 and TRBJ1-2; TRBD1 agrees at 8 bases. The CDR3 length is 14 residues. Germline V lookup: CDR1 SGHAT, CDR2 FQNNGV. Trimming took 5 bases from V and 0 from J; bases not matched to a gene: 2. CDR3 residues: CASSLDRANYGYTF. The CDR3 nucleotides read TGTGCCAGCAGCCTGGACAGGGCTAACTATGGCTACACCTTC.

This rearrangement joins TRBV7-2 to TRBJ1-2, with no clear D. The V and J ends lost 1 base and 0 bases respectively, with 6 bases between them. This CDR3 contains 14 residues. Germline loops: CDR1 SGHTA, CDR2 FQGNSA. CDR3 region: CASSLVVANYGYTF. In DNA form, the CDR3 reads TGTGCCAGCAGCTTAGTGGTAGCTAACTATGGCTACACCTTC.

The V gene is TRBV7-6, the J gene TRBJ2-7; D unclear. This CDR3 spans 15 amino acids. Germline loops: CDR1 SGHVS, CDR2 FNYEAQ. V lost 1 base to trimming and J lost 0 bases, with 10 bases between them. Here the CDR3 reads CASSLGGVLSYEQYF. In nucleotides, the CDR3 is TGTGCCAGCAGCTTAGGTGGTGTCCTCTCCTACGAGCAGTACTTC. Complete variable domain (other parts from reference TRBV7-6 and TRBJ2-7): GAGVSQSPRYKVTKRGQDVALRCDPISGHVSLYWYRQALGQGPEFLTYFNYEAQQDKSGLPNDRFSAERPEGSISTLTIQRTEQRDSAMYRCASSLGGVLSYEQYFGPGTRLTVT.

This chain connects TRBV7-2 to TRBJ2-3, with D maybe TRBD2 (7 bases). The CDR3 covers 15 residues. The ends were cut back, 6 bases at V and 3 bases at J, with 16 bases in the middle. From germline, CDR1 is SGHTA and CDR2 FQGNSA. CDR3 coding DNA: TGTGCCAGCAGACTAGGGGGGCGGGAGACAGATACGCAGTATTTT. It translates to CASRLGGRETDTQYF.

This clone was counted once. The CDR3 reads CASSQAASAPTNEKLFF. The CDR3 nucleotides read TGCGCCAGCAGCCAAGCAGCTTCAGCACCTACTAATGAAAAACTGTTTTTT. V and J are TRBV4-3 and TRBJ1-4; no firm D call. V shed 1 base and J shed 2 bases, with 14 bases lying between them. Germline CDR1 reads LGHNA; CDR2 reads YSLEER. The CDR3 covers 17 residues.

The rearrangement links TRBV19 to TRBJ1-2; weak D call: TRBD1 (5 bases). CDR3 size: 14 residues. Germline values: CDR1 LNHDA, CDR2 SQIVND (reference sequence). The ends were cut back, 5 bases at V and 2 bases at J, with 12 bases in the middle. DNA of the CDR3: TGTGCCAGTAGTTACACAGGAGACAACTATGGCTACACCTTC. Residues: CASSYTGDNYGYTF.

This CDR3 reads CASLTGGPGRKPQHF. CDR3 sequence (DNA): TGTGCCAGCTTAACAGGGGGGCCTGGGAGAAAGCCCCAGCATTTT. V gene TRBV28 combines with J gene TRBJ1-5; 8 nucleotides match TRBD1. The length of the CDR3 is 15 residues. Germline CDR1 MDHEN, CDR2 SYDVKM. J gave up 8 bases and V 8 bases, and 14 bases lay outside the gene matches.

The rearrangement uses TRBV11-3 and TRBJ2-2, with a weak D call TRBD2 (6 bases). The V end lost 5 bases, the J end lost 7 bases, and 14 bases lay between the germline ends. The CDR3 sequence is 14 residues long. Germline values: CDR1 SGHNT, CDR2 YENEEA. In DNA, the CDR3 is TGTGCCAGCAGCCGACTAGGACGGGACGGGGAGCTGTTTTTT. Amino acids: CASSRLGRDGELFF.

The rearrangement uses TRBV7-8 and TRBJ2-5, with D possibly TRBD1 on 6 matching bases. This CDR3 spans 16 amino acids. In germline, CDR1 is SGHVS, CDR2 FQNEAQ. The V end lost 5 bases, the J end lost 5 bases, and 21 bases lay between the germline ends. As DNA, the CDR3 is TGTGCCAGCAGCCCAAAGTTCACAGGGTACGGTGAGACCCAGTACTTC. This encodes CASSPKFTGYGETQYF.

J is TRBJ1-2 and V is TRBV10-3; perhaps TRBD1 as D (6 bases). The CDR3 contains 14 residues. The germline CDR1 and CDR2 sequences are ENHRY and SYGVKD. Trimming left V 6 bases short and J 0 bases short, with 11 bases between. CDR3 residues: CAIRGGRTNYGYTF. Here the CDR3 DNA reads TGTGCCATCAGAGGGGGGAGAACTAACTATGGCTACACCTTC.

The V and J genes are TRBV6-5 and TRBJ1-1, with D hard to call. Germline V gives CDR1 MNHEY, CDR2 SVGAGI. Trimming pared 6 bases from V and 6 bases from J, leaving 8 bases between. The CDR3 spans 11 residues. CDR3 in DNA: TGTGCCAGCAGACTAAAAGCTGAAGCTTTCTTT. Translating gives CASRLKAEAFF.

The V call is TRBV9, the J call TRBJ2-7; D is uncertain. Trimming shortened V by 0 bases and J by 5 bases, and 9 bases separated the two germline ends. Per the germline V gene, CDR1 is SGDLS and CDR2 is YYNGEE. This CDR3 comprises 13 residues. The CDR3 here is CASSVGPGDEQYF. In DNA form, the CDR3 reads TGTGCCAGCAGCGTAGGTCCCGGCGACGAGCAGTACTTC. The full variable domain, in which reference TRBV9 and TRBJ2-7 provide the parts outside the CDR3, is DSGVTQTPKHLITATGQRVTLRCSPRSGDLSVYWYQQSLDQGLQFLIQYYNGEERAKGNILERFSAQQFPDLHSELNLSSLELGDSALYFCASSVGPGDEQYFGPGTRLTVT.

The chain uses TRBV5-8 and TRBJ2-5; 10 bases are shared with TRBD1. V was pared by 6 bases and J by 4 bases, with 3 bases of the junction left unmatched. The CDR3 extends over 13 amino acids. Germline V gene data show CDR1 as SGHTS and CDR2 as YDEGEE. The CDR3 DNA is TGTGCCAGCAAGGACAGGGGGAGAGAGACCCAGTACTTC. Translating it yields CASKDRGRETQYF. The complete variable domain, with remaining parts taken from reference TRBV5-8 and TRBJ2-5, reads EAGVTQSPTHLIKTRGQQATLRCSPISGHTSVYWYQQALGLGLQFLLWYDEGEERNRGNFPPRFSGRQFPNYSSELNVNALELEDSALYLCASKDRGRETQYFGPGTRLLVL.

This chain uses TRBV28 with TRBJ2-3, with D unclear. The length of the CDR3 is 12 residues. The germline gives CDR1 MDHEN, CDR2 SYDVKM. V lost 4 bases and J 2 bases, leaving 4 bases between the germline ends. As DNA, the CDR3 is TGTGCCAGCAGTTCCGCCACAGATACGCAGTATTTT. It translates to CASSSATDTQYF.

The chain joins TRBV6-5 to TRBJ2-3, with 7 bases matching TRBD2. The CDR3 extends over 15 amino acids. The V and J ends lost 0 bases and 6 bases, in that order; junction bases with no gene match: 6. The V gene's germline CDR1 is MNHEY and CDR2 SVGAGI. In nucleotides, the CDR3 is TGTGCCAGCAGTTACTCTGGTGCCGGGGGGGATACGCAGTATTTT. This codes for CASSYSGAGGDTQYF.

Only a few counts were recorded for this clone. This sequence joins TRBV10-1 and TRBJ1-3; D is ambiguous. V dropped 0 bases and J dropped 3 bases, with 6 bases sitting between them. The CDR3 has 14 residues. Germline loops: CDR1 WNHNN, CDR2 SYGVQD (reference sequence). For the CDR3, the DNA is TGCGCCAGCAGTGAGTCCCGGGGTGGAAACACCATATATTTT. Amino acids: CASSESRGGNTIYF.

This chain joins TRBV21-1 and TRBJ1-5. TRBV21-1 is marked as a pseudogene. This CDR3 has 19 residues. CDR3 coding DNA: TGTGCCAGCAGCAAAGGGGGTGGGGACCCCTTTGATAGCAATCAGCCCCAGCATTTT. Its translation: CASSKGGGDPFDSNQPQHF.

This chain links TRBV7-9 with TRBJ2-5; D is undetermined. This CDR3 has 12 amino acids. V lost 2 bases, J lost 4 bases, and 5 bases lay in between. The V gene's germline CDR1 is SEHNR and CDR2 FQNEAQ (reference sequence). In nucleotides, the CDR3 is TGTGCCAGCAGCTTAAACCGAGAGACCCAGTACTTC. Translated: CASSLNRETQYF. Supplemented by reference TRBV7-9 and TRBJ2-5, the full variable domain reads DTGVSQNPRHKITKRGQNVTFRCDPISEHNRLYWYRQTLGQGPEFLTYFQNEAQLEKSRLLSDRFSAERPKGSFSTLEIQRTEQGDSAMYLCASSLNRETQYFGPGTRLLVL.

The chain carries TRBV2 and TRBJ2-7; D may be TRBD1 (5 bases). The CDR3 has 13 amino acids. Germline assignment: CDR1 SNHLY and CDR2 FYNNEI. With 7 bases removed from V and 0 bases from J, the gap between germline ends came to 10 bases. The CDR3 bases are TGTGCCAGCAACCAGGGTAGCTCCTACGAGCAGTACTTC. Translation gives CASNQGSSYEQYF.

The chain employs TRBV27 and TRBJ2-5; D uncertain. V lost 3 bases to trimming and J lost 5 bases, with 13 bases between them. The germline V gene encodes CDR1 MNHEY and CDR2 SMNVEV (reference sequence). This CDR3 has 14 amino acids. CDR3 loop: CASSFLSSKETQYF. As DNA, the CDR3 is TGTGCCAGCAGTTTTCTATCGTCCAAGGAGACCCAGTACTTC.

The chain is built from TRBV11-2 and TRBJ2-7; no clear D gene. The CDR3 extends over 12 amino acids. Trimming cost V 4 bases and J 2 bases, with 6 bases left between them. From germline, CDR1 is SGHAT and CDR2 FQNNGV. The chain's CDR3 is CASSSGTYEQYF. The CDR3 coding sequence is TGTGCCAGCAGCTCAGGAACCTACGAGCAGTACTTC.

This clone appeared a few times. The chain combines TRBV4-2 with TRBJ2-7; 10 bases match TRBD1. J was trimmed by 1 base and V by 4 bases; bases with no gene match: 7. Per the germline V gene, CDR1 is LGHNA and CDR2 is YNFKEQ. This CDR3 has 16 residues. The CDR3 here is CASSPSGTGASYEQYF. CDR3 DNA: TGTGCCAGCAGCCCTTCCGGGACAGGGGCATCCTACGAGCAGTACTTC.